This T cell receptor beta chain was captured in a study of cytomegalovirus exposure and HLA in healthy donors. General study results and limits: Clonal expansion, a later analysis showed, was greater in HLA-associated TCR beta chains than in equally common others. Certain sequence variants were highly shared and formed a cluster, and this cluster was likely a sequencing artifact. Apart from CMV serostatus, no immune exposure information was available. Later on, a genetic analysis was performed. It linked a missense variant in DCLRE1C with V- and J-gene trimming of TCR beta.

Germline values: CDR1 SGHNT, CDR2 YYREEE (reference sequence). The CDR3 runs to 12 residues. V was clipped by 2 bases and J by 5 bases, with 7 bases between them. The PCR had 60 Vbeta and 13 Jbeta primers. Only in-frame clones appear in the TCRdb table, and some are missing; sequencing was by immunoSEQ multiplex PCR. The sample records under 150,000 clones, approximately 78% being singletons. This clone was counted once. Its antigen is still unknown. The genes are TRBV5-4 and TRBJ1-2; maybe TRBD1 (5 bases). The TCR originated in a woman aged 40 to 50 in good health and CMV-seropositive. The sequencing input was PBMCs. For the CDR3, the DNA is TGTGCCAGCAGCTTTAGGGGTTATGGCTACACCTTC. This encodes CASSFRGYGYTF.